A selection of T cell receptor beta chains follows, all from one sample in a study of blood T cell repertoires in COVID-19. Libraries were prepared by immunoSEQ multiplex PCR; TCRdb keeps only in-frame clonotypes and omits some of them. The profile shows fewer than 250,000 clones, 82% of them singletons. Sequencing input: peripheral blood. The receptors come from a woman aged 60-75 years with COVID-19, enrolled during active disease. CDR3s include the opening cysteine and the closing phenylalanine or tryptophan.

CDR3	length	V
CASSIELTGRQQLFF	15	TRBV19
CASSTSGTVPDTQYF	15	TRBV5-1
CAWSPTQVPNYGYTF	15	TRBV30
CASSFTGTGINEQFF	15	TRBV5-1
CASSLAGVPYEQYF	14	TRBV5-6
CASSASGTAYEQYF	14	TRBV19
CASSLTSGTHYEQYF	15	TRBV7-9
CASSLVAGMDTEAFF	15	TRBV7-9
CASSLNFGSGNTIYF	15	TRBV27
CASSQDSPVNTEAFF	15	TRBV3-1/TRBV3-2
CASSFTGTANTEAFF	15	TRBV7-2
CASSLGQGYSNQPQHF	16	TRBV28
CASSPIAGGNNEQFF	15	TRBV18
CASRPITGGRNIQYF	15	TRBV2
CSVGTGWDYGYTF	13	TRBV29-1
CASSAGLAGTDTQYF	15	TRBV5-6
CASSYVAAGPDTQYF	15	TRBV6-2/TRBV6-3
CASSLVGTGPLSGNTIYF	18	TRBV5-1
CASSPRLAGMDGSTDTQYF	19	TRBV18
CASSNTRWGPNTEAFF	16	TRBV19
CASSWVSGRLYEQYF	15	TRBV6-5
CASSLRGDLGNQPQHF	16	TRBV19
CASSFGDGLYEQYF	14	TRBV7-2
CASSDLIDRMVLAGAFF	17	TRBV10-1
CASSLAIVSHNEQFF	15	TRBV5-1
CASSQEQGTHGYTF	14	TRBV3-1/TRBV3-2
CASSLAQGWYTEAFF	15	TRBV5-1
CASRPAGDSDNSPLHF	16	TRBV4-2
CASSFIGTDVNTEAFF	16	TRBV5-1
CASSLELKAFF	11	TRBV7-9
CASSLSGVGYTF	12	TRBV11-3
CASSPGGSNEKLFF	14	TRBV18
CATRGAQDYNEQFF	14	TRBV15
CASSELAGGDLNTEAFF	17	TRBV5-1
CASSGQGDRQTQYF	14	TRBV19
CSASFGDYGYTF	12	TRBV20-1
CASSQTDSNQPQHF	14	TRBV4-2
CASSGWGQFANTGELFF	17	TRBV2
CASSLDRTGTWDTQYF	16	TRBV11-1
CASSYTRGGGYTF	13	TRBV6-2/TRBV6-3
CAIPQEREGGTDTQYF	16	TRBV2
CASSIGGTGSYEQYF	15	TRBV19
CATWDSDTGELFF	13	TRBV28
CASSRRLAGNTDTQYF	16	TRBV28
CASSERDRVAGNEQFF	16	TRBV6-1
CASSYGGGETQYF	13	TRBV6-6
CAISVTREQYF	11	TRBV10-3
CATSDSRGELFF	12	TRBV24-1